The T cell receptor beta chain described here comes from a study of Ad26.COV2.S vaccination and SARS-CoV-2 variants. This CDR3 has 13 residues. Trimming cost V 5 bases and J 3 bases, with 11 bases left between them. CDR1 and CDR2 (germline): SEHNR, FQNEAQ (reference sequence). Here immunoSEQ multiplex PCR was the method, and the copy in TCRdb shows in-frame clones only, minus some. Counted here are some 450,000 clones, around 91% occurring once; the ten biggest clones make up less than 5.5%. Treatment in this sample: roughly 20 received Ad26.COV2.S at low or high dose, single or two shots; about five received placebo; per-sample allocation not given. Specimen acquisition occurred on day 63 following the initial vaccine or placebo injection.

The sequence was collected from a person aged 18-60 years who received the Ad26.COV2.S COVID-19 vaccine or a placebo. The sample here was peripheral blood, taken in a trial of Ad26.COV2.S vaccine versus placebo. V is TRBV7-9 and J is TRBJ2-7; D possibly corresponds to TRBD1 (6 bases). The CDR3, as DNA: TGTGCCAGCAGCCGCCGGGACAACTACGAGCAGTACTTC. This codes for CASSRRDNYEQYF.